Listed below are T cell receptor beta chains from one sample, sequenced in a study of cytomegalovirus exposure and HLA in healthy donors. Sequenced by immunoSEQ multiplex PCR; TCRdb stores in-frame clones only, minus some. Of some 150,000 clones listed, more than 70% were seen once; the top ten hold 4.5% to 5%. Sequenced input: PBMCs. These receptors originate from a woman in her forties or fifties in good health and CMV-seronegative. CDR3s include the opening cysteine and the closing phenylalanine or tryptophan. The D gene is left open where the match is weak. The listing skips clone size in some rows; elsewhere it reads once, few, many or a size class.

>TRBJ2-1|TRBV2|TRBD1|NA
CASSPDRAAYNEQFF
TGTGCCAGCAGCCCGGACAGGGCGGCCTACAATGAGCAGTTCTTC
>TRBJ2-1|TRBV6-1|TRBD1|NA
CASSGGQGPYNEQFF
TGTGCCAGCAGTGGGGGACAGGGGCCCTACAATGAGCAGTTCTTC
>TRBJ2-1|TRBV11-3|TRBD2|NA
CASSLGLAGYNEQFF
TGTGCCAGCAGCTTAGGACTAGCGGGATACAATGAGCAGTTCTTC
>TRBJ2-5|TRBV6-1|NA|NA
CASSVASSETQYF
TGTGCCAGCAGTGTGGCCTCGTCGGAGACCCAGTACTTC
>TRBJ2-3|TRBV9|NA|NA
CASSVVASTDTQYF
TGTGCCAGCAGCGTAGTAGCTAGCACAGATACGCAGTATTTT
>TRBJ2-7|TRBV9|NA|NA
CASSPSGESYEQYF
TGTGCCAGCAGCCCCTCGGGGGAATCCTACGAGCAGTACTTC
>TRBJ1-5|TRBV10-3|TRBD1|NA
CAISEGTGGSPQHF
TGTGCCATCAGTGAGGGGACAGGGGGTTCGCCCCAGCATTTT
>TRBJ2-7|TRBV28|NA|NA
CASSLRVGLYEQYF
TGTGCCAGCAGTTTGCGGGTTGGGCTCTACGAGCAGTACTTC
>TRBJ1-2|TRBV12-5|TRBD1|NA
CASGLPGQGHGYTF
TGTGCTAGTGGCCTACCGGGACAGGGACATGGCTACACCTTC
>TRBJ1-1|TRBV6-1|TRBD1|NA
CASTGQALGNTEAFF
TGTGCCAGCACAGGACAGGCCCTCGGGAACACTGAAGCTTTCTTT
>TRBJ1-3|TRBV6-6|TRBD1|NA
CASSYSTGTGFNTIYF
TGTGCCAGCAGTTACTCAACCGGGACAGGGTTTAACACCATATATTTT
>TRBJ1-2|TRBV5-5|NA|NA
CASSPAADYGYTF
TGTGCCAGCAGCCCGGCAGCGGATTATGGCTACACCTTC
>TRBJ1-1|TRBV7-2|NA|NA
CASTLGAVSVDTEAFF
TGTGCCAGCACCTTGGGGGCAGTTAGTGTGGACACTGAAGCTTTCTTT
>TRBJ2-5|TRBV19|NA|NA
CASSVDSRETQYF
TGTGCCAGTAGTGTCGACAGTCGAGAGACCCAGTACTTC
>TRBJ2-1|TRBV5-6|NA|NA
CASSFVRGNEQFF
TGTGCCAGCAGCTTCGTACGGGGCAATGAGCAGTTCTTC
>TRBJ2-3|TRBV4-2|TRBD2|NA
CASSQDNSGGAADTQYF
TGTGCCAGCAGCCAAGACAATAGCGGGGGGGCCGCAGATACGCAGTATTTT
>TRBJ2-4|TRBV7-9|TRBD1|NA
CASSQGDIQYF
TGTGCCAGCAGTCAGGGGGACATTCAGTACTTC
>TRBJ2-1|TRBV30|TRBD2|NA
CALSLAGGYNEQFF
TGTGCCTTGTCTCTAGCGGGGGGGTACAATGAGCAGTTCTTC
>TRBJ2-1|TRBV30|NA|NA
CAWTGDGGGALGEQFF
TGTGCCTGGACCGGGGATGGCGGCGGGGCTCTCGGGGAGCAGTTCTTC
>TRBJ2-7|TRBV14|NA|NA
CASSQDGARDEQYF
TGTGCCAGCAGCCAGGATGGGGCCCGCGACGAGCAGTACTTC
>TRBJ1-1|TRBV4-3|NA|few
CASSPLGGGNTEAFF
TGCGCCAGCAGCCCCCTGGGGGGAGGGAACACTGAAGCTTTCTTT
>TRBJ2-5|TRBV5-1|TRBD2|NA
CASSSGTSGATGAQYF
TGCGCCAGCAGCTCCGGGACTAGCGGGGCCACAGGGGCCCAGTACTTC
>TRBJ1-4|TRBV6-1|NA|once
CASSGSIRDEKLFF
TGTGCCAGCAGTGGAAGTATCAGGGATGAAAAACTGTTTTTT
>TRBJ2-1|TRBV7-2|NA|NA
CATTGSNEQFF
TGTGCCACCACAGGTAGCAATGAGCAGTTCTTC
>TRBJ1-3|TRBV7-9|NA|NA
CASSPTSQASDTIYF
TGTGCCAGCAGCCCTACCTCTCAGGCCAGTGACACCATATATTTT
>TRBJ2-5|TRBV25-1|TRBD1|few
CASSSTGVSETQYF
TGTGCCAGCAGTTCCACAGGGGTCTCAGAGACCCAGTACTTC
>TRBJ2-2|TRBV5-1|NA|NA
CASSLDSSTNTGELFF
TGCGCCAGCAGCTTGGACAGCTCTACGAACACCGGGGAGCTGTTTTTT
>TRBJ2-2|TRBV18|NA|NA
CASSPTRATGELFF
TGTGCCAGCTCACCGACCAGGGCCACCGGGGAGCTGTTTTTT
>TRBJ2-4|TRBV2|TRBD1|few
CASRYPGQGSSLAKNIQYF
TGTGCCAGCAGATACCCGGGACAGGGTTCTTCCCTAGCCAAAAACATTCAGTACTTC
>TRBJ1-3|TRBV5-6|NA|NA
CASSLRVSGNTIYF
TGTGCCAGCAGCTTACGGGTCTCTGGAAACACCATATATTTT
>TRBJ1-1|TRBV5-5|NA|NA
CASSREATGWDTEAFF
TGTGCCAGCAGCCGAGAGGCGACAGGTTGGGATACTGAAGCTTTCTTT
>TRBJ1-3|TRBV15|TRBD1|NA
CATSREGTATGNTIYF
TGTGCCACCAGCAGAGAAGGGACAGCCACTGGAAACACCATATATTTT
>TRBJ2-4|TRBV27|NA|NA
CASSETPGRGKNIQYF
TGTGCCAGCAGTGAAACCCCCGGCAGGGGCAAAAACATTCAGTACTTC
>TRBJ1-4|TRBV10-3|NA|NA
CAISETGREKLFF
TGTGCCATCAGTGAGACGGGTCGGGAAAAACTGTTTTTT
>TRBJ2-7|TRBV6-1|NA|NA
CASSDIYEQYF
TGTGCCAGCAGTGACATCTACGAGCAGTACTTC
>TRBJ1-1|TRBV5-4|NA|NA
CASRPTPGAEAFF
TGTGCCAGCAGGCCCACCCCGGGAGCTGAAGCTTTCTTT
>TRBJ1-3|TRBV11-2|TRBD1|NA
CASSPGTAGNTIYF
TGTGCCAGCAGCCCAGGGACAGCTGGAAACACCATATATTTT
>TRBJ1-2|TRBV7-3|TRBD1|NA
CASSPTGQGDYGYTF
TGTGCCAGCAGCCCGACAGGGCAAGGGGACTATGGCTACACCTTC
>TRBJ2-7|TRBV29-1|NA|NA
CSVPTGSYEQYF
TGCAGCGTACCCACAGGGTCCTACGAGCAGTACTTC
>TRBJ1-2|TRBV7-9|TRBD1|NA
CASSLDRQGGYGYTF
TGTGCCAGCAGCCTAGACCGACAGGGTGGCTATGGCTACACCTTC
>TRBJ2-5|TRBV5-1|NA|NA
CASSEARVETQYF
TGCGCCAGCAGCGAGGCCAGGGTGGAGACCCAGTACTTC
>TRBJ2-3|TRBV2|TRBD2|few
CAGGTTDTQYF
TGTGCCGGCGGGACTACGGATACGCAGTATTTT
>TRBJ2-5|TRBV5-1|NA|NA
CASSLEPGQETQYF
TGCGCCAGCAGCTTGGAACCGGGCCAAGAGACCCAGTACTTC
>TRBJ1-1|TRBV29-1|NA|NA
CSVEFSRGLAEAFF
TGCAGCGTTGAATTCTCCAGAGGCCTAGCTGAAGCTTTCTTT
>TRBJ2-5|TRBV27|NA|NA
CASGYNQGGTQYF
TGTGCCAGCGGGTACAACCAGGGGGGGACCCAGTACTTC
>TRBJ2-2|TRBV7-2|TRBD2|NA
CASSLASGAPTGELFF
TGTGCCAGCAGCTTAGCTAGCGGGGCCCCCACCGGGGAGCTGTTTTTT
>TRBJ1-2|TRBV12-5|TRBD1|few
CASGFDEGANYGYTF
TGTGCTAGTGGTTTTGACGAGGGGGCGAACTATGGCTACACCTTC
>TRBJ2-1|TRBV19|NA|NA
CASSIGESNEQFF
TGTGCCAGTAGTATAGGGGAGAGCAATGAGCAGTTCTTC